Sequencing of this TCR beta chain was carried out in a study of shared clonotypes between healthy human individuals. Looking at the study overall: Each donor contributed plates that comprised three CD4 naive, three CD4 memory, two CD8 naive and one CD8 memory. Overall study results and limits: Generally, naive subsets (rather than memory subsets) showed larger estimated richness.

Germline V lookup: CDR1 LNHDA, CDR2 SQIVND (reference sequence). This CDR3 comprises 12 residues. The V end was cut by 3 bases, the J end by 6 bases, with 8 bases between. Regarding this clone: Its antigen is unidentified.

The data were produced by immunoSEQ multiplex PCR, yet TCRdb's version contains in-frame clones alone and is incomplete. The data show about 1 million clones, approximately 76% seen once. This TCR was sampled from a man aged 18 to 30 in good health. Sequencing was done on a sample of memory CD4+ T cells sorted from blood. Subset of the sample: CD45RA-negative fraction. The rearrangement joins TRBV19 to TRBJ1-1; a possible D gene is TRBD1 (5 bases). CDR3 in DNA: TGTGCCAGTAGTATTAGCAGGGCTGAAGCTTTCTTT. It codes for CASSISRAEAFF.